These T cell receptor beta chains were read from a single sample in a study of a mutant IDH1 vaccine in newly diagnosed glioma. The method was immunoSEQ multiplex PCR; TCRdb's version includes in-frame clones alone and lacks a portion of them. The data show 65,000 or so clones, 70% to 90% seen once. The antigens these receptors bind are not known. Sequences were derived from PBMCs, sampled from a glioma patient whose treatment included an IDH1 peptide vaccine. These TCRs come from a man aged 25-45 years with glioma. CDR3s include the opening cysteine and the closing phenylalanine or tryptophan. Each record gives: D gene, J gene, V gene, clone size, CDR3 DNA, CDR3 protein. D genes are given only for firm matches. Only some rows state a clone size, as once, few, many or a class for expanded clones.

>NA|TRBJ2-2|TRBV30|few
TGTGCCTGGATTCGGCAGACTAACACCGGGGAGCTGTTTTTT
CAWIRQTNTGELFF
>NA|TRBJ1-1|TRBV6-6|NA
TGTGCCAGCAGAGTCGGGTCGAACACTGAAGCTTTCTTT
CASRVGSNTEAFF
>TRBD2|TRBJ2-1|TRBV6-6|NA
TGTGCCAGCACCCTGACTAGCGGGGGGCCCACAGGGCAGTTCTTC
CASTLTSGGPTGQFF
>TRBD2|TRBJ2-7|TRBV28|NA
TGTGCCAGCAGTTTCAGGGAGGGCGACGAGCAGTACTTC
CASSFREGDEQYF
>NA|TRBJ1-1|TRBV15|NA
TGTGCCACCAGCAGAGACATGACCGAGTTAAGCGCTGAAGCTTTCTTT
CATSRDMTELSAEAFF
>NA|TRBJ1-1|TRBV13|NA
TGTGCCAGCAGCTTATTGCGGGGGGCGAAAGGGAACACTGAAGCTTTCTTT
CASSLLRGAKGNTEAFF
>TRBD1|TRBJ2-5|TRBV2|NA
TGTGCCAGCCGGGGGGACAGGGCTATGGAGACCCAGTACTTC
CASRGDRAMETQYF
>NA|TRBJ2-7|TRBV2|NA
TGTGCCAGCAGTGACCCGAGGGGGACCTACGAGCAGTACTTC
CASSDPRGTYEQYF
>TRBD1|TRBJ2-3|TRBV30|NA
TGTGCCTGGAAACAGGGGTGGGGCACAGATACGCAGTATTTT
CAWKQGWGTDTQYF
>NA|TRBJ1-3|TRBV5-8|NA
TGTGCCAGCTCGAACCGGGACTCACGCCTCGCAGGCTCTGGAAACACCATATATTTT
CASSNRDSRLAGSGNTIYF
>NA|TRBJ2-7|TRBV21-1|once
TGTGCCAGCAGCAAAGCGGGGGTCAGGGCCGAGCAGTACTTC
CASSKAGVRAEQYF
>NA|TRBJ2-1|TRBV19|NA
TGTGCCAGTATCAGGGGTGATGAGCAGTTCTTC
CASIRGDEQFF
>TRBD2|TRBJ2-1|TRBV2|NA
TGTGCCAGGGGACTAGCGGGGGGAGACAATGAGCAGTTCTTC
CARGLAGGDNEQFF
>NA|TRBJ2-7|TRBV7-8|NA
TGTGCCAGCAGCTTAGTCGGCAGGGTCAACGAGCAGTACTTC
CASSLVGRVNEQYF
>NA|TRBJ2-7|TRBV6-6|NA
TGTGCCAGCAGTTATTACCGGGCCCACTCCTACGAGCAGTACTTC
CASSYYRAHSYEQYF
>NA|TRBJ2-4|TRBV5-1|NA
TGCGCCAGCAGCTTGGGTGGCTCGACGGGGAATCAGTACTTC
CASSLGGSTGNQYF
>TRBD2|TRBJ2-5|TRBV5-1|NA
TGCGCCAGCAGCTTGGTGTCTAGCGGCCCTGGGACCCAGTACTTC
CASSLVSSGPGTQYF
>NA|TRBJ1-2|TRBV6-1|NA
TGTGCCAGCAGGGAAATTACGACAGGCCCCAGGAGCTATGGCTACACCTTC
CASREITTGPRSYGYTF
>NA|TRBJ2-1|TRBV7-9|NA
TGTGCCAGCAGCTTATGGTTTATTCGCGGGTACGTTGAGCAGTTCTTC
CASSLWFIRGYVEQFF
>NA|TRBJ2-2|TRBV7-9|NA
TGTGCCAGCAGCTTAATGGGGGACACCAACACCGGGGAGCTGTTTTTT
CASSLMGDTNTGELFF
>TRBD1|TRBJ2-2|TRBV14|NA
TGTGCCAGCAGCAAGGGACAGGGAGTCACCGGGGAGCTGTTTTTT
CASSKGQGVTGELFF
>NA|TRBJ2-3|TRBV2|NA
TGTGCCAGCAGCACCGGGACACTGAGCACAGATACGCAGTATTTT
CASSTGTLSTDTQYF
>NA|TRBJ1-1|TRBV28|few
TGTGCCAGCAGTAAACGAGGGGGGACGCGTGAAGCTTTCTTT
CASSKRGGTREAFF
>TRBD2|TRBJ2-7|TRBV18|NA
TGTGCCAGCTCAGCAAATCTTGCGAGCGGGGGGGAAGAGCAGTACTTC
CASSANLASGGEEQYF
>NA|TRBJ1-1|TRBV10-3|NA
TGTGCCATCAGTGAGCCGGGACGGTACACTGAAGCTTTCTTT
CAISEPGRYTEAFF
>NA|TRBJ1-4|TRBV7-9|NA
TGTGCCAGCAGCTTCACTCGTTTGGGGGCTCGGGAAAAACTGTTTTTT
CASSFTRLGAREKLFF
>NA|TRBJ2-6|TRBV7-9|NA
TGTGCCAGCACCCAGGGTGCTGGGGCCAACGTCCTGACTTTC
CASTQGAGANVLTF
>TRBD2|TRBJ2-3|TRBV5-4|NA
TGTGCCAGCCTCCGGGGGGTCTCGTCTAGCACAGATACGCAGTATTTT
CASLRGVSSSTDTQYF
>NA|TRBJ1-2|TRBV15|once
TGTGCCACCAGCAGAGGCAGGGTCTATGGCTACACCTTC
CATSRGRVYGYTF
>NA|TRBJ2-2|TRBV6-4|few
TGTGCCAGCAGTGACTCTTCGCTAGCTGGGGGAGGTGGGAACACCGGGGAGCTGTTTTTT
CASSDSSLAGGGGNTGELFF
>NA|TRBJ2-7|TRBV7-9|once
TGTGCCAGCAGTTTAATGTACGAGCAGTACTTC
CASSLMYEQYF
>NA|TRBJ2-7|TRBV10-1|once
TGCGCCAGCAGTGATCCGACCCTATCGGAGCAGTACTTC
CASSDPTLSEQYF
>NA|TRBJ2-1|TRBV5-1|NA
TGCGCCAGCAGCCAGTCAAGGGGGGGGCGCAATGAGCAGTTCTTC
CASSQSRGGRNEQFF
>NA|TRBJ2-1|TRBV27|NA
TGTGCCAGCAGCCATGACAGGAGCTCCTACAATGAGCAGTTCTTC
CASSHDRSSYNEQFF
>TRBD1|TRBJ1-2|TRBV4-1|NA
TGCGCCAGCAGCCAAGAAGGACAGGGGTATGGCTACACCTTC
CASSQEGQGYGYTF
>NA|TRBJ2-7|TRBV5-4|NA
TGTGCCAGCAGCTTGGCAGGAAAACTCTACGAGCAGTACTTC
CASSLAGKLYEQYF
>NA|TRBJ2-3|TRBV27|NA
TGTGCCAGCAGTTTATCCCTCACAGATACGCAGTATTTT
CASSLSLTDTQYF